A single sample is the source of the 30 T cell receptor beta chains below, sequenced in a study of CD8+ T cells in alopecia areata. cDNA reverse transcribed from extracted RNA served as the sequencing template. Sequenced by immunoSEQ multiplex PCR; TCRdb stores in-frame clones only, minus some. The sample has approximately 150,000 clones, 50% to 65% seen once; the top ten hold 14%. The sample's treatment: oral pan-JAK inhibitor, 5-10 mg twice daily. The specimen comprised CD4+ T cells sorted from blood, sampled at week 24, from a patient treated with tofacitinib. The receptors derive from a human donor with alopecia areata.

The genes are TRBV2 and TRBJ2-2; the match to TRBD2 covers 8 bases. The trim removed 5 bases at V and 6 bases at J, leaving 8 bases unmatched. CDR3 length equals 15 residues. Germline-derived CDR1 and CDR2 are SNHLY and FYNNEI. The CDR3 DNA follows: TGTGCCAGCAGTAGACTAGCGCGGGACGCCGGGGAGCTGTTTTTT. Translating gives CASSRLARDAGELFF. The variable domain in full, completed from reference TRBV2 and TRBJ2-2, reads EPEVTQTPSHQVTQMGQEVILRCVPISNHLYFYWYRQILGQKVEFLVSFYNNEISEKSEIFDDQFSVERPDGSNFTLKIRSTKLEDSAMYFCASSRLARDAGELFFGEGSRLTVL.

The chain uses TRBV7-6 and TRBJ2-5; 7 bases align to TRBD2. V shed 2 bases and J 4 bases; nucleotides not matched to a gene: 7. In germline, CDR1 is SGHVS, CDR2 FNYEAQ. The CDR3 runs to 15 residues. CDR3 sequence: CASSLFREVGETQYF. The CDR3 coding sequence is TGTGCCAGCAGCTTATTTCGGGAGGTAGGAGAGACCCAGTACTTC.

This clone was observed a few times. This chain links TRBV11-2 with TRBJ2-3; tentative D call: TRBD1 (6 bases). In germline, CDR1 is SGHAT, CDR2 FQNNGV. The length of the CDR3 is 13 residues. Trimming stripped 4 bases from V and 6 bases from J, with 11 bases between. The CDR3 nucleotides read TGTGCCAGCAGCTCGGACAGTTGGGATACGCAGTATTTT. Translation gives CASSSDSWDTQYF.

Note on this clone: Other DNA sequences in the same sample also yield this CDR3. V usage is TRBV5-1 and J usage is TRBJ2-5; D might be TRBD1 (5 bases). The CDR3 is 13 amino acids. Trimming cost V 0 bases and J 3 bases, with 6 bases left between them. Germline V gene data show CDR1 as SGHRS and CDR2 as YFSETQ. Here the CDR3 DNA reads TGCGCCAGCAGCTTGGAAGGGGAAGAGACCCAGTACTTC. It translates to CASSLEGEETQYF. The variable domain in full, with the rest retrieved from reference TRBV5-1 and TRBJ2-5, is KAGVTQTPRYLIKTRGQQVTLSCSPISGHRSVSWYQQTPGQGLQFLFEYFSETQRNKGNFPGRFSGRQFSNSRSEMNVSTLELGDSALYLCASSLEGEETQYFGPGTRLLVL.

This chain connects TRBV29-1 to TRBJ2-7; D is possibly TRBD1 or TRBD2 (5 bases each). CDR3 length equals 15 residues. Per germline, CDR1 SQVTM and CDR2 ANQGSEA. V dropped 4 bases and J dropped 2 bases, with 18 bases sitting between them. DNA for the CDR3: TGCAGCGTTGGAAATCCGGGACCGACGGCCTACGAGCAGTACTTC. This gives the protein CSVGNPGPTAYEQYF.

This chain uses TRBV7-2 with TRBJ2-1; D remains ambiguous. V lost 0 bases and J lost 9, with 9 bases in between. Germline assignment: CDR1 SGHTA and CDR2 FQGNSA. The CDR3 is 13 amino acids. The CDR3 DNA reads as TGTGCCAGCAGCTTAGCGGATTTTGGTGAGCAGTTCTTC. It specifies CASSLADFGEQFF.

Only one count was recorded for this clone. The chain joins TRBV5-1 to TRBJ2-5; D perhaps matches TRBD1 (6 bases). Germline CDR1 is SGHRS and CDR2 is YFSETQ. The CDR3 spans 14 residues. V was pared by 4 bases and J by 2 bases, with 12 bases between. The DNA of the CDR3 is TGCGCCAGCAGCCCACGGACAGATCAAGAGACCCAGTACTTC. Translated: CASSPRTDQETQYF.

The gene calls are TRBV19 and TRBJ1-1, with D possibly being TRBD1 (5 bases). V was shortened by 3 bases and J by 11 bases, with 10 bases between the two germline ends. This CDR3 is built from 11 residues. Looked up from germline, CDR1 is LNHDA and CDR2 is SQIVND (reference sequence). CDR3 amino acids: CASSIGTYAFF. As DNA, the CDR3 is TGTGCCAGTAGTATCGGGACGTATGCTTTCTTT.

J is TRBJ2-6 and V is TRBV25-1; 8 nucleotides line up with TRBD1. Germline V gene sequence: CDR1 MGHDK, CDR2 SYGVNS. The CDR3 length is 17 residues. V shed 5 bases, J shed 2 bases, and the junction held 8 bases outside the gene matches. This CDR3 reads CASSLPQGAPGANVLTF. The CDR3 DNA reads TGTGCCAGCAGTCTGCCTCAGGGGGCACCTGGGGCCAACGTCCTGACTTTC.

The chain links TRBV6-6 to TRBJ2-5, with D possibly called TRBD1 or TRBD2 (7 bases each). Trimming removed 7 bases at V and 2 bases at J, with 17 bases between. The CDR3 is made up of 15 amino acids. Germline CDR1 and CDR2: MNHNY and SVGAGI (reference sequence). The CDR3 nucleotides are TGTGCCAGCACCTGGGGAGGGGGCGGGCAAGAGACCCAGTACTTC. Its protein product is CASTWGGGGQETQYF.

The CDR3 here is CAWSGSSQPQHF. The DNA for the CDR3 is TGTGCCTGGAGCGGGTCGAGTCAGCCCCAGCATTTT. The rearrangement uses TRBV30 and TRBJ1-5; D not certain. V was clipped by 3 bases and J by 6 bases, with 9 bases between them. From germline, CDR1 is GTSNPN and CDR2 SVGIG (reference sequence). The length of the CDR3 is 12 residues.

The rearrangement uses TRBV30 and TRBJ1-1; D is uncertain. Germline CDR1 and CDR2: GTSNPN and SVGIG (reference sequence). The V end was cut by 3 bases, the J end by 3 bases, with 11 bases between. This CDR3 is built from 13 residues. Here the CDR3 reads CAWRYSTDTEAFF. The CDR3 DNA sequence: TGTGCCTGGAGATACAGTACGGACACTGAAGCTTTCTTT. Variable domain in full (rest from reference TRBV30 and TRBJ1-1): SQTIHQWPATLVQPVGSPLSLECTVEGTSNPNLYWYRQAAGRGLQLLFYSVGIGQISSEVPQNLSASRPQDRQFILSSKKLLLSDSGFYLCAWRYSTDTEAFFGQGTRLTVV.

This chain links TRBV30 with TRBJ1-1, with TRBD1 matching over 10 bases. The CDR3 runs to 14 residues. The junction had 3 bases not matched to a gene; V was cut back by 4 bases and J by 1 base. The V gene's germline CDR1 is GTSNPN and CDR2 SVGIG (reference sequence). The CDR3: CAWNRQGANTEAFF. CDR3 bases: TGTGCCTGGAACAGACAGGGGGCGAACACTGAAGCTTTCTTT. Full variable domain (remainder filled in from reference TRBV30 and TRBJ1-1): SQTIHQWPATLVQPVGSPLSLECTVEGTSNPNLYWYRQAAGRGLQLLFYSVGIGQISSEVPQNLSASRPQDRQFILSSKKLLLSDSGFYLCAWNRQGANTEAFFGQGTRLTVV.

The rearrangement uses TRBV5-6 and TRBJ1-6, with 8 bases matching TRBD1. The junction had 15 bases not matched to a gene; V was cut back by 0 bases and J by 10 bases. This CDR3 has 18 residues. Germline CDR1 reads SGHDT; CDR2 reads YYEEEE. The CDR3 DNA sequence: TGTGCCAGCAGCTTGGCTGCGGGGACAGGCTGGGGTAGGTCACCCCTCCACTTT. It is translated as CASSLAAGTGWGRSPLHF.

The J gene is TRBJ2-5, the V gene TRBV7-8; 8 positions agree with TRBD1. V lost 5 bases to trimming and J lost 10 bases; unmatched junction nucleotides: 12. CDR3 length equals 14 residues. CDR1 is SGHVS, CDR2 FQNEAQ, per germline. CDR3 DNA sequence: TGTGCCAGCAGCCCTCGGACAGGGACGGTAGACCAGTACTTC. This sequence encodes CASSPRTGTVDQYF.

V is TRBV7-9 and J is TRBJ2-5; D gene uncertain. Germline V gene lookup returns CDR1 SEHNR and CDR2 FQNEAQ (reference sequence). The CDR3 sequence is 11 residues long. Trimming removed 2 bases at V and 9 bases at J, with 7 bases between. This CDR3 is CASSLTDSQYF. CDR3 bases: TGTGCCAGCAGCTTAACAGACTCCCAGTACTTC. The variable domain in full, completed from reference TRBV7-9 and TRBJ2-5, reads DTGVSQNPRHKITKRGQNVTFRCDPISEHNRLYWYRQTLGQGPEFLTYFQNEAQLEKSRLLSDRFSAERPKGSFSTLEIQRTEQGDSAMYLCASSLTDSQYFGPGTRLLVL.

This chain joins TRBV2 and TRBJ2-5; D possibly corresponds to TRBD1 (6 bases). V gave up 4 bases and J gave up 4 bases, with 10 bases separating them. The CDR3 spans 13 residues. The germline V gene encodes CDR1 SNHLY and CDR2 FYNNEI. CDR3 DNA: TGTGCCAGCAGTGTTAACAGGGCAGAGACCCAGTACTTC. Protein sequence: CASSVNRAETQYF.

This clone has a handful of counts. The J gene is TRBJ2-3, the V gene TRBV7-2; D not resolved. Germline V lookup: CDR1 SGHTA, CDR2 FQGNSA. The CDR3 runs to 14 residues. V lost 1 base, J lost 1 base, and 6 bases lay in between. The CDR3 loop is CASSLVSRTDTQYF. In DNA, the CDR3 is TGTGCCAGCAGCTTAGTTTCACGCACAGATACGCAGTATTTT.

This clone occurred a few times. The rearrangement uses TRBV2 and TRBJ2-2; 8 bases map to TRBD1. V trimming: 7 bases; J trimming: 1 base; junction bases outside the gene matches: 2. Looked up from germline, CDR1 is SNHLY and CDR2 is FYNNEI. The CDR3 length is 14 residues. In DNA, the CDR3 is TGTGCCAGCAAAGGGACAGGGAACACCGGGGAGCTGTTTTTT. Its translation: CASKGTGNTGELFF.

This chain links TRBV29-1 with TRBJ2-7, with D possibly being TRBD1 (5 bases). The V gene's germline CDR1 is SQVTM and CDR2 ANQGSEA. Between the trimmed V and J ends, which lost 5 bases and 2 bases, there was a span of 16 bases. This CDR3 is 14 amino acids long. In DNA, the CDR3 is TGCAGCGTTATTCAGGGAAAAGGAGCCTACGAGCAGTACTTC. Translating it yields CSVIQGKGAYEQYF.

This clone occurred a few times. V and J are TRBV5-6 and TRBJ2-5, with D possibly matching TRBD1 (6 bases). The CDR3 spans 13 residues. Trimming left V 4 bases short and J 5 bases short, with 12 bases between. Germline V gene lookup returns CDR1 SGHDT and CDR2 YYEEEE. This chain's CDR3 is CASSPTGLETQYF. The CDR3 coding sequence is TGTGCCAGCAGCCCCACAGGGCTCGAGACCCAGTACTTC.

This chain joins TRBV6-5 and TRBJ2-3, with D perhaps matching TRBD2 (5 bases). Germline CDR1 is MNHEY and CDR2 is SVGAGI. V shed 2 bases and J shed 4 bases, with 7 bases lying between them. The length of the CDR3 is 13 residues. Here the CDR3 reads CASSYRSADTQYF. The CDR3, as DNA: TGTGCCAGCAGTTACCGTAGCGCAGATACGCAGTATTTT.

The chain has TRBV5-6 and TRBJ2-5; 12 positions agree with TRBD2. J lost 5 bases, V lost 3 bases, and 11 bases had no gene match. The CDR3 covers 17 residues. Germline CDR1 is SGHDT and CDR2 is YYEEEE. This CDR3 reads CASSYRLAGVRRETQYF. CDR3 sequence (DNA): TGTGCCAGCAGCTATCGACTAGCGGGGGTTCGTCGGGAGACCCAGTACTTC.

This clone was counted between two and nine times. The J gene is TRBJ2-3, the V gene TRBV5-1, with 7 bases matching TRBD2. This CDR3 region has 16 residues. The V and J ends lost 2 bases and 1 base, in that order; junction bases with no gene match: 7. Germline CDR1 reads SGHRS; CDR2 reads YFSETQ. CDR3 region: CASSLLTSAGTDTQYF. The CDR3 coding sequence is TGCGCCAGCAGCTTACTAACTAGCGCAGGCACAGATACGCAGTATTTT.

This chain uses TRBV30 with TRBJ1-1, with a weak D call TRBD1 (5 bases). This CDR3 is built from 15 residues. The germline V gene has CDR1 GTSNPN and CDR2 SVGIG (reference sequence). V was trimmed by 3 bases and J by 2 bases, leaving 16 bases between them. The CDR3 loop is CAWSLDTFGNTEAFF. The DNA for the CDR3 is TGTGCCTGGAGCCTGGACACCTTCGGAAACACTGAAGCTTTCTTT.

The chain recombines TRBV29-1 with TRBJ2-3; possible D gene TRBD1, 5 bases. This CDR3 has 14 residues. CDR1 is SQVTM, CDR2 ANQGSEA, per germline. The germline V and J ends were trimmed by 3 bases and 0 bases, with 10 bases remaining between them. The chain's CDR3 is CSVDHRPSTDTQYF. CDR3 DNA: TGCAGCGTTGACCACAGGCCTAGCACAGATACGCAGTATTTT.

This rearrangement joins TRBV7-9 to TRBJ1-1, with D possibly being TRBD1 (5 bases). This CDR3 is built from 14 residues. CDR1 is SEHNR and CDR2 is FQNEAQ in the germline V gene (reference sequence). The V end was cut by 2 bases, the J end by 0 bases, with 7 bases between. The CDR3 sequence: CASSLRQLNTEAFF. The CDR3 region has the DNA TGTGCCAGCAGCTTAAGACAGTTGAACACTGAAGCTTTCTTT. Supplemented by reference TRBV7-9 and TRBJ1-1, the full variable domain reads DTGVSQNPRHKITKRGQNVTFRCDPISEHNRLYWYRQTLGQGPEFLTYFQNEAQLEKSRLLSDRFSAERPKGSFSTLEIQRTEQGDSAMYLCASSLRQLNTEAFFGQGTRLTVV.

This sequence joins TRBV29-1 and TRBJ1-1; no clear D. Germline CDR1 is SQVTM and CDR2 is ANQGSEA. V shed 1 base and J shed 6 bases, with 6 bases lying between them. This CDR3 has 11 amino acids. In DNA form, the CDR3 reads TGCAGCGTTGAAGGCGACTCTGAAGCTTTCTTT. It translates to CSVEGDSEAFF.

There are a few counts of this clone. V and J are TRBV29-1 and TRBJ2-7, with TRBD1 matching 9 bases. Per germline, CDR1 SQVTM and CDR2 ANQGSEA. The V gene end was trimmed by 6 bases and the J gene end by 2 bases; junction bases not matched to a gene: 8. This CDR3 has 14 residues. The CDR3 region is CSVQGQGPPYEQYF. CDR3 bases: TGCAGCGTACAGGGACAGGGTCCACCCTACGAGCAGTACTTC.

The chain carries TRBV29-1 and TRBJ2-5, with D possibly TRBD1 on 6 matching bases. This CDR3 has 13 amino acids. Germline-derived CDR1 and CDR2 are SQVTM and ANQGSEA. V shed 4 bases and J shed 1 base, with 10 bases lying between them. CDR3 nucleotide sequence: TGCAGCGTTGCCTGGACAGTCCAAGAGACCCAGTACTTC. This codes for CSVAWTVQETQYF.